The 9 T cell receptor beta chains below all came from one sample that was sequenced in a study of a mutant IDH1 vaccine in newly diagnosed glioma. Regarding time point: week 47, end of study. Vaccination used 300 ug of mutant IDH1 20-mer peptide per dose, with topical imiquimod. TCRdb's table, derived via immunoSEQ multiplex PCR, lists solely in-frame clones and lacks some. The table shows around 60,000 clones, with about four fifths occurring only once. For these receptors, no antigen is known. Material: PBMCs, obtained from a glioma patient whose treatment included an IDH1 peptide vaccine. Receptor source: a man aged 25 to 45 with glioma.

The chain has TRBV29-1 and TRBJ1-2, with D hard to call. Deletions cut 4 bases from V and 3 bases from J, with 12 bases between. The CDR3 extends over 13 amino acids. Germline V gene data show CDR1 as SQVTM and CDR2 as ANQGSEA. The chain's CDR3 is CSVGQSRHYGYTF. Here the CDR3 DNA reads TGCAGCGTTGGGCAGTCGAGGCACTATGGCTACACCTTC.

The rearrangement uses TRBV11-2 and TRBJ1-1; possibly TRBD1 for D (5 bases). V gave up 1 base and J gave up 3 bases, with 12 bases separating them. Germline V gene lookup returns CDR1 SGHAT and CDR2 FQNNGV. The CDR3 has 15 amino acids. The chain's CDR3 is CASSLGGGVDTEAFF. Here the CDR3 DNA reads TGTGCCAGCAGCTTAGGAGGAGGGGTTGACACTGAAGCTTTCTTT.

The rearrangement uses TRBV5-6 and TRBJ1-5, with 10 nucleotides matching TRBD1. With V trimmed by 4 bases and J by 2 bases, 3 bases remained unmatched. From germline, CDR1 is SGHDT and CDR2 YYEEEE. This CDR3 is built from 15 residues. This CDR3 is CASSQGTGGNQPQHF. The CDR3 bases are TGTGCCAGCAGCCAAGGGACAGGGGGCAATCAGCCCCAGCATTTT.

The chain is built from TRBV2 and TRBJ2-1; the match to TRBD1 covers 7 bases. The CDR3 length is 13 residues. The germline gives CDR1 SNHLY, CDR2 FYNNEI. Trimming at V came to 1 base and at J to 8 bases, leaving 2 bases not matched to a gene. CDR3 DNA sequence: TGTGCCAGCAGTGAAGACAGGGGCTATGAGCAGTTCTTC. Translation gives CASSEDRGYEQFF.

V and J are TRBV6-5 and TRBJ1-1; TRBD1 matches 7 bases. This CDR3 is built from 12 residues. J lost 3 bases, V lost 6 bases, and 1 base had no gene match. CDR1 is MNHEY and CDR2 is SVGAGI in the germline V gene. The CDR3 protein is CASRGGHTEAFF. Here the CDR3 DNA reads TGTGCCAGCAGAGGGGGCCACACTGAAGCTTTCTTT.

This chain connects TRBV6-1 to TRBJ2-7, with D perhaps matching TRBD1 (5 bases). The germline V gene has CDR1 MNHNS and CDR2 SASEGT. Trimming removed 10 bases from V and 2 bases from J, with 18 bases in between. The CDR3 covers 14 residues. Written as DNA, the CDR3 is TGTGCCAACAGGACCCTAGGATTAGCCTACGAGCAGTACTTC. It translates to CANRTLGLAYEQYF.

This sequence joins TRBV10-2 and TRBJ2-7, with 12 bases aligning to TRBD1. CDR1 is WSHSY, CDR2 SAAADI, per germline. J was trimmed by 5 bases and V by 6 bases; bases with no gene match: 8. The CDR3 length is 15 residues. The CDR3 loop reads CASRGGQGARNEQYF. The CDR3, as DNA: TGCGCCAGCAGGGGGGGACAGGGGGCGCGGAACGAGCAGTACTTC.

This chain's CDR3 is CASSRKPGRIFSGNTIYF. The CDR3 DNA is TGTGCCAGCAGTCGAAAGCCGGGACGGATCTTTTCTGGAAACACCATATATTTT. The rearrangement uses TRBV27 and TRBJ1-3; the D gene is possibly TRBD1 (5 bases). This CDR3 spans 18 amino acids. With 5 bases removed from V and 1 base from J, the gap between germline ends came to 21 bases. CDR1 and CDR2 (germline): MNHEY, SMNVEV (reference sequence).

V and J are TRBV18 and TRBJ2-1; maybe TRBD2 (7 bases). Germline CDR1 reads KGHSH; CDR2 reads LQKENI. CDR3 length: 19 amino acids. V gave up 1 base and J gave up 2 bases, with 21 bases separating them. The CDR3 DNA reads as TGTGCCAGCTCACCACGACGGACTAGGGGGGAATGGCCCTACAATGAGCAGTTCTTC. It yields the protein CASSPRRTRGEWPYNEQFF.